These T cell receptor beta chains were read from a single sample in a study of memory CD4+ T cells and cytomegalovirus serostatus. Only in-frame clones appear in the TCRdb table, and some are missing; sequencing was by immunoSEQ multiplex PCR. The table lists under 80,000 clones, roughly 78% of them singletons. The sequenced material came from memory CD4+ T cells from blood. The source of these receptors is an adult in good health and CMV-seropositive. CDR3s include the opening cysteine and the closing phenylalanine or tryptophan. D genes are given only for firm matches. Size is stated for part of the rows, as once, few or many counts, or as a class when the clone is expanded.

d_gene,abundance,v_gene,j_gene,len,CDR3aa,CDR3nt
-,-,TRBV11-2,TRBJ1-5,18,CATPYGGGIRRQDQPQHF,TGTGCCACCCCATATGGGGGGGGAATTAGGCGCCAAGATCAGCCCCAGCATTTT
-,-,TRBV4-3,TRBJ1-2,16,CASSQEGSDGSYGYTF,TGCGCCAGCAGCCAAGAAGGGTCGGACGGATCCTATGGCTACACCTTC
-,-,TRBV5-1,TRBJ2-6,15,CASSLETTGANVLTF,TGCGCCAGCAGCTTGGAAACAACTGGGGCCAACGTCCTGACTTTC
-,few,TRBV30,TRBJ1-2,12,CAWSGANYGYTF,TGTGCCTGGAGCGGAGCTAACTATGGCTACACCTTC
-,-,TRBV5-1,TRBJ2-6,14,CASRLNSGANVLTF,TGCGCCAGCAGACTCAACTCTGGGGCCAACGTCCTGACTTTC
-,-,TRBV15,TRBJ1-3,16,CATSRDLGAGGNTIYF,TGTGCCACCAGCAGAGATTTGGGGGCAGGAGGAAACACCATATATTTT
-,-,TRBV27,TRBJ1-5,13,CASSRGLNQPQHF,TGTGCCAGCAGTAGAGGTCTCAATCAGCCCCAGCATTTT
-,-,TRBV11-3,TRBJ2-5,13,CASSLDQGETQYF,TGTGCCAGCAGCTTAGATCAGGGAGAGACCCAGTACTTC
-,-,TRBV5-5,TRBJ1-4,12,CASSSTNEKLFF,TGTGCCAGCAGCTCCACGAATGAAAAACTGTTTTTT
-,-,TRBV11-3,TRBJ2-3,12,CASSFHTDTQYF,TGTGCCAGCAGCTTCCACACAGATACGCAGTATTTT
TRBD1,-,TRBV18,TRBJ2-2,18,CASSQFTGGRTGAGELFF,TGTGCCAGCTCACAATTTACAGGGGGCCGGACCGGGGCCGGGGAGCTGTTTTTT
-,-,TRBV2,TRBJ1-1,13,CAEGGTLNTEAFF,TGTGCGGAGGGGGGAACCTTGAACACTGAAGCTTTCTTT
-,-,TRBV7-2,TRBJ1-1,11,CASSFDLEAFF,TGTGCCAGCAGCTTCGATCTGGAAGCTTTCTTT
-,-,TRBV5-4,TRBJ1-1,12,CASSLGAGEAFF,TGTGCCAGCAGCTTGGGGGCAGGTGAAGCTTTCTTT
TRBD2,-,TRBV5-4,TRBJ2-4,14,CASWDYLFKNIQYF,TGTGCCAGCTGGGACTACCTCTTCAAAAACATTCAGTACTTC
TRBD1,few,TRBV7-2,TRBJ1-5,16,CASSPTTGTSNQPQHF,TGTGCCAGCAGCCCGACGACAGGGACCTCCAATCAGCCCCAGCATTTT
TRBD1,-,TRBV7-8,TRBJ1-1,16,CASSRRDRGSNTEAFF,TGTGCCAGCAGCCGCCGGGACAGGGGTTCAAACACTGAAGCTTTCTTT
-,-,TRBV10-3,TRBJ2-3,13,CAISGGSTDTQYF,TGTGCCATCAGTGGGGGTAGCACAGATACGCAGTATTTT
TRBD1,-,TRBV9,TRBJ2-1,13,CASGTGGINEQFF,TGTGCCAGCGGGACAGGGGGAATCAATGAGCAGTTCTTC
TRBD1,-,TRBV2,TRBJ1-1,13,CASGGQMNTEAFF,TGTGCCAGCGGGGGACAGATGAACACTGAAGCTTTCTTT
TRBD2,-,TRBV10-3,TRBJ2-5,16,CAIRRGSGRREETQYF,TGTGCCATCAGAAGGGGTAGCGGGCGCAGGGAAGAGACCCAGTACTTC
-,-,TRBV7-2,TRBJ1-6,14,CASSLEGWNSPLHF,TGTGCCAGCAGCTTAGAGGGATGGAATTCACCCCTCCACTTT
-,-,TRBV6-5,TRBJ2-7,16,CASSCLRLEGSYEQYF,TGTGCCAGCAGTTGCCTCCGACTAGAGGGATCCTACGAGCAGTACTTC
-,-,TRBV7-6,TRBJ2-2,15,CASSPLQGPGGELFF,TGTGCCAGCAGTCCCCTCCAGGGTCCTGGCGGGGAGCTGTTTTTT
-,once,TRBV28,TRBJ1-1,15,CASSSPSGVKSEAFF,TGTGCCAGCAGTTCCCCCAGTGGGGTAAAATCTGAAGCTTTCTTT
-,-,TRBV2,TRBJ2-5,11,CASSEGETQYF,TGTGCCAGCAGTGAAGGGGAGACCCAGTACTTC
TRBD1,-,TRBV11-2,TRBJ2-1,16,CASSSIPHRGMSEQFF,TGTGCCAGCAGCTCCATCCCTCACAGGGGGATGAGTGAGCAGTTCTTC
-,-,TRBV13,TRBJ1-2,16,CASSLLADSFSYGYTF,TGTGCCAGCAGCTTGCTGGCGGACAGTTTTTCCTATGGCTACACCTTC
-,-,TRBV7-2,TRBJ1-2,12,CASSLKFYGYTF,TGTGCCAGCAGCTTAAAGTTTTATGGCTACACCTTC
-,-,TRBV11-2,TRBJ1-1,13,CASSLERSREAFF,TGTGCCAGCAGCTTAGAAAGGTCTCGGGAAGCTTTCTTT